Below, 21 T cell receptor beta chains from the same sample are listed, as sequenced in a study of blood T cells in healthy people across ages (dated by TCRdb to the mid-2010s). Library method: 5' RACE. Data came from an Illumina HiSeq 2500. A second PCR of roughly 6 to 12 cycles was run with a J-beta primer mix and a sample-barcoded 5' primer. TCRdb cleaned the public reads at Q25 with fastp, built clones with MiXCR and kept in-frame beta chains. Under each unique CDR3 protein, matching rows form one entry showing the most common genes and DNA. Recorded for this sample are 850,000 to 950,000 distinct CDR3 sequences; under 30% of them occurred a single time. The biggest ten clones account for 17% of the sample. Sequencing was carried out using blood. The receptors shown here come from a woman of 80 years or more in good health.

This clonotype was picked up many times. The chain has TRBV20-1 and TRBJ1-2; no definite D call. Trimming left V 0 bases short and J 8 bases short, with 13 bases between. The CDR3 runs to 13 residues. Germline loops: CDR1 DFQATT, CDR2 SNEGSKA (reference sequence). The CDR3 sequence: CSARDAPLGGYTF. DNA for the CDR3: TGCAGTGCTAGAGATGCCCCTTTGGGGGGCTACACCTTC.

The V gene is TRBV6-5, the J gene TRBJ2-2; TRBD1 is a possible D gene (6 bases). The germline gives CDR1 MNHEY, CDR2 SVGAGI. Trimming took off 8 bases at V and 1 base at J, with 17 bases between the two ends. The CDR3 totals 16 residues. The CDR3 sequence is CASDPHRVENTGELFF. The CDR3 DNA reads TGTGCCAGCGACCCTCACAGGGTTGAGAACACCGGGGAGCTGTTTTTT.

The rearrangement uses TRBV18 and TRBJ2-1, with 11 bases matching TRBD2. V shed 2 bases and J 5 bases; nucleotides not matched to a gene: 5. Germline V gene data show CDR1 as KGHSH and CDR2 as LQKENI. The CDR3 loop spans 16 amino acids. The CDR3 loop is CASSPTGTSGNNEQFF. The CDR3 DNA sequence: TGTGCCAGCTCACCAACCGGGACTAGCGGCAACAATGAGCAGTTCTTC.

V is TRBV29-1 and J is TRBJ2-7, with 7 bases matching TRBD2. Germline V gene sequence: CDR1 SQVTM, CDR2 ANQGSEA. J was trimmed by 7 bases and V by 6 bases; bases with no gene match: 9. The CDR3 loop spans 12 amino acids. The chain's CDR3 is CSVVTSLNEQYF. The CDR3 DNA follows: TGCAGCGTGGTGACTAGCCTCAATGAGCAGTACTTC.

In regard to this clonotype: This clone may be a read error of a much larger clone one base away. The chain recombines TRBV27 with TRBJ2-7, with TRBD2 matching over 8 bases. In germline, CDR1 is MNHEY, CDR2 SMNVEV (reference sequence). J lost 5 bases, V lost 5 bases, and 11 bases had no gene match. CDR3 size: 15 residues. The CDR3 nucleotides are TGTGCCAGCAGTCTGAGAGGACTAGCCGCCCACGAGCAGTACTTC. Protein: CASSLRGLAAHEQYF.

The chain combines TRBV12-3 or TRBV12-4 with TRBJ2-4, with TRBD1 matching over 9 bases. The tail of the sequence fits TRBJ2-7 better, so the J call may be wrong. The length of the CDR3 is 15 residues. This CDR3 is CASRKRQGEIYEQYF. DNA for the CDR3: TGTGCCAGCAGGAAGAGACAGGGGGAGATCTACGAGCAGTACTTC.

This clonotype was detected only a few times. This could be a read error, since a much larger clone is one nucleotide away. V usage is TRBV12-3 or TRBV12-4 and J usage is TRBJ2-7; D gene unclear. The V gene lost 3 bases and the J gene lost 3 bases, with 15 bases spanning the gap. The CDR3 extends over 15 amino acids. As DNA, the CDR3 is TGTGCCAGCAGTTTGGGCCTCGGACGGAACTACGAGCAGTACTTC. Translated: CASSLGLGRNYEQYF.

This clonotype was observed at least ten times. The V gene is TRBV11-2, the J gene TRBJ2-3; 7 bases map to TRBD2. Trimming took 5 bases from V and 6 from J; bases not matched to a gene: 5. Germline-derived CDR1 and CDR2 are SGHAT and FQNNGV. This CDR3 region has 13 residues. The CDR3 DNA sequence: TGTGCCAGCAGCACAGGACTAGTGGATACGCAGTATTTT. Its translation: CASSTGLVDTQYF.

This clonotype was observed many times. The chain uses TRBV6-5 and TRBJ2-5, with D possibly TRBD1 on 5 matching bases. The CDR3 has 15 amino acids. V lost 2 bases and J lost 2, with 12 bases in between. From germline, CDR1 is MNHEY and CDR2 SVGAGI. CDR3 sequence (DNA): TGTGCCAGCAGTTACACCACGGACACTCAAGAGACCCAGTACTTC. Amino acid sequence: CASSYTTDTQETQYF.

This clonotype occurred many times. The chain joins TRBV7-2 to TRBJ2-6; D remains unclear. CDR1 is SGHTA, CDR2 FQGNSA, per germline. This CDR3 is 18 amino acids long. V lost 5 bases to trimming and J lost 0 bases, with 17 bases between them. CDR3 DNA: TGTGCCAGCAGCACCCGAGTCTTCCACCGCTCTGGGGCCAACGTCCTGACTTTC. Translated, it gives CASSTRVFHRSGANVLTF.

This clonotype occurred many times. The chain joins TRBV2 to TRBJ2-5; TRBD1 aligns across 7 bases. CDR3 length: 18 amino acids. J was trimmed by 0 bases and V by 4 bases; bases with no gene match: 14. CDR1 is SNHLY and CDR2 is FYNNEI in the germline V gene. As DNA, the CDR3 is TGTGCCAGCAGTGGCTTCTTCCGGGACAGTCAGTACCAAGAGACCCAGTACTTC. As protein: CASSGFFRDSQYQETQYF.

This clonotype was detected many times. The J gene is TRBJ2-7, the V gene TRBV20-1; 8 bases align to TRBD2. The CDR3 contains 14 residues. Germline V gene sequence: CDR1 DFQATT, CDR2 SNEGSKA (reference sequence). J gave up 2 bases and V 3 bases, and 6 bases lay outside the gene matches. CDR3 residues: CSARKLAVTYEQYF. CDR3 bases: TGCAGTGCTAGGAAACTAGCGGTGACCTACGAGCAGTACTTC.

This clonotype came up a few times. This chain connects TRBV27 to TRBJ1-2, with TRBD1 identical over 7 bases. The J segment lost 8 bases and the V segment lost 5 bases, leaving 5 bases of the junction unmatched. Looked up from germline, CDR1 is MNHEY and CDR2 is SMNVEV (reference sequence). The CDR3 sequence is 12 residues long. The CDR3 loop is CASSAAGGGYTF. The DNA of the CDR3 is TGTGCCAGCAGTGCTGCAGGGGGAGGCTACACCTTC.

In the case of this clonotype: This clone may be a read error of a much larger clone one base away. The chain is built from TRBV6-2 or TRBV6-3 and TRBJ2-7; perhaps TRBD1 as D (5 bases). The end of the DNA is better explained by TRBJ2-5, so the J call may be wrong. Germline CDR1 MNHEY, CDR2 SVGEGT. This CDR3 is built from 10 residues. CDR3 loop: CASSQGTQYF. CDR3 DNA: TGTGCCAGCAGCCAGGGGACCCAGTACTTC.

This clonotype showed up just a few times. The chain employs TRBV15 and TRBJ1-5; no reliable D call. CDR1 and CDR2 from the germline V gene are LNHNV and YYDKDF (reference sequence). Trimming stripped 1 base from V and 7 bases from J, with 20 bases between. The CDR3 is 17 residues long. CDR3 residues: CATSRVKAIDVRQPQHF. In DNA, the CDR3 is TGTGCCACCAGCAGAGTTAAAGCAATAGACGTGAGGCAGCCCCAGCATTTT. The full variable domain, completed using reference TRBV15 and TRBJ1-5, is DAMVIQNPRYQVTQFGKPVTLSCSQTLNHNVMYWYQQKSSQAPKLLFHYYDKDFNNEADTPDNFQSRRPNTSFCFLDIRSPGLGDTAMYLCATSRVKAIDVRQPQHFGDGTRLSIL.

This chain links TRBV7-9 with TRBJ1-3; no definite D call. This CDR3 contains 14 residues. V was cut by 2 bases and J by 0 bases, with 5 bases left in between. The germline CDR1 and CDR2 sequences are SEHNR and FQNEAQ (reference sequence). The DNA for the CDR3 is TGTGCCAGCAGCTTAATGAGCTCTGGAAACACCATATATTTT. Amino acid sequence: CASSLMSSGNTIYF.

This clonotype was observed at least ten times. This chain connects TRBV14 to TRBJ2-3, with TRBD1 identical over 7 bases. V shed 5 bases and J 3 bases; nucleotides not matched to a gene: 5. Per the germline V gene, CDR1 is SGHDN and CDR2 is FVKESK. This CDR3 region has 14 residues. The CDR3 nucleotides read TGTGCCAGCAGCACCCACAGGGGAACAGATACGCAGTATTTT. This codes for CASSTHRGTDTQYF.

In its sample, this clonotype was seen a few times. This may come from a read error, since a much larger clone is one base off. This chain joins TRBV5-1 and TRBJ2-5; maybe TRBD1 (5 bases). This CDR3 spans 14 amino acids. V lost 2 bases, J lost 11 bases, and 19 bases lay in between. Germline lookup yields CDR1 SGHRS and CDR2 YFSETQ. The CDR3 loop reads CASSFDQGFNEQYF. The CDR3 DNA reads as TGCGCCAGCAGCTTTGACCAGGGATTCAATGAGCAGTACTTC.

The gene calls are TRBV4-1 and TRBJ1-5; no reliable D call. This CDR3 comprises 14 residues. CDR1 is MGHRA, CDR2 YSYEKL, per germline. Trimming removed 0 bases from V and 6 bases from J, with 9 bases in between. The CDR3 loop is CASSQDQEIQPQHF. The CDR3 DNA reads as TGCGCCAGCAGCCAAGATCAGGAAATTCAGCCCCAGCATTTT.

CDR3 protein: CASSPRIAVNTEAFF. CDR3 in DNA: TGCGCCAGCAGCCCCAGGATCGCAGTGAACACTGAAGCTTTCTTT. V usage is TRBV4-3 and J usage is TRBJ1-1; no definite D call. V gave up 4 bases and J gave up 0 bases, with 12 bases separating them. The CDR3 is made up of 15 amino acids. CDR1 is LGHNA, CDR2 YSLEER, per germline.

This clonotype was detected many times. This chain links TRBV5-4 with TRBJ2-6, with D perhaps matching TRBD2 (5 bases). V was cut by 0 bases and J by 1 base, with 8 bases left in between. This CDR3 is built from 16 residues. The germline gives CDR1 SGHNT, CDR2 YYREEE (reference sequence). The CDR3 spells CASSLVRGSGANVLTF. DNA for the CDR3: TGTGCCAGCAGCTTGGTCCGGGGTTCTGGGGCCAACGTCCTGACTTTC.